What follows are 18 T cell receptor beta chains derived from one specimen sequenced in a study of T cell responses to AZD1222 COVID-19 vaccine. Produced via immunoSEQ multiplex PCR; TCRdb's table is partial and in-frame only. This sample has 100,000 or so clones, with approximately 87% found just once. The sample here was peripheral blood, taken on day 0 of AZD1222 vaccination. These receptors all come from an adult in good health.

This clone was detected only once. The rearrangement links TRBV10-1 to TRBJ2-3, with a possible D match to TRBD2 (5 bases). The CDR3 length is 13 residues. Trimming pared 2 bases from V and 6 bases from J, leaving 9 bases between. CDR1 and CDR2 (germline): WNHNN, SYGVQD (reference sequence). CDR3 DNA sequence: TGCGCCAGCAGTGAGCCCCCGGGGGATACGCAGTATTTT. Its translation: CASSEPPGDTQYF.

This rearrangement joins TRBV19 to TRBJ2-7, with 8 positions matching TRBD1. V lost 5 bases and J lost 3; bases outside the gene matches: 3. The CDR3 is 13 amino acids. In germline, CDR1 is LNHDA, CDR2 SQIVND (reference sequence). The CDR3 bases are TGTGCCAGTAGTGAGGACAGGGACTACGAGCAGTACTTC. Translation: CASSEDRDYEQYF. Drawing the rest from reference TRBV19 and TRBJ2-7, the complete variable domain is DGGITQSPKYLFRKEGQNVTLSCEQNLNHDAMYWYRQDPGQGLRLIYYSQIVNDFQKGDIAEGYSVSREKKESFPLTVTSAQKNPTAFYLCASSEDRDYEQYFGPGTRLTVT.

The rearrangement joins TRBV19 to TRBJ2-1, with TRBD2 matching over 12 bases. The CDR3 is 16 residues long. Germline CDR1 reads LNHDA; CDR2 reads SQIVND (reference sequence). Trimming removed 6 bases from V and 3 bases from J; junction bases left unmatched: 6. CDR3 loop: CASRATSGGFYNEQFF. DNA of the CDR3: TGTGCCAGTAGGGCGACTAGCGGGGGTTTCTACAATGAGCAGTTCTTC.

This rearrangement joins TRBV18 to TRBJ2-3; D could derive from TRBD1 or TRBD2 (5 bases each). The CDR3 extends over 15 amino acids. Looked up from germline, CDR1 is KGHSH and CDR2 is LQKENI. The V and J ends lost 6 bases and 5 bases respectively, with 18 bases between them. The CDR3 reads CASSPTGPGGDTQYF. The CDR3 coding sequence is TGTGCCAGCTCCCCAACGGGGCCTGGAGGAGATACGCAGTATTTT.

J is TRBJ2-3 and V is TRBV5-1, with 8 bases identical to TRBD2. The J segment lost 0 bases and the V segment lost 0 bases, leaving 6 bases of the junction unmatched. Germline assignment: CDR1 SGHRS and CDR2 YFSETQ. CDR3 length: 17 amino acids. CDR3 in DNA: TGCGCCAGCAGCTTGGCGGGGGGGCCCACTAGCACAGATACGCAGTATTTT. It codes for CASSLAGGPTSTDTQYF. The whole variable domain, filled in from reference TRBV5-1 and TRBJ2-3, reads KAGVTQTPRYLIKTRGQQVTLSCSPISGHRSVSWYQQTPGQGLQFLFEYFSETQRNKGNFPGRFSGRQFSNSRSEMNVSTLELGDSALYLCASSLAGGPTSTDTQYFGPGTRLTVL.

The gene calls are TRBV6-1 and TRBJ1-3; 8 positions match TRBD1. The CDR3 has 17 residues. The germline V gene encodes CDR1 MNHNS and CDR2 SASEGT. Trimming took 3 bases from V and 0 from J; bases not matched to a gene: 7. The CDR3 coding sequence is TGTGCCAGCAGTGACCGGGACAGGAGTTCCTCTGGAAACACCATATATTTT. Its translation: CASSDRDRSSSGNTIYF.

V and J are TRBV5-4 and TRBJ2-6; D unclear. Between the trimmed V and J ends, which lost 3 bases and 0 bases, there was a span of 7 bases. Germline V gene lookup returns CDR1 SGHNT and CDR2 YYREEE (reference sequence). This CDR3 is built from 15 residues. In nucleotides, the CDR3 is TGTGCCAGCAGCTCCGGGTACTCTGGGGCCAACGTCCTGACTTTC. Protein product: CASSSGYSGANVLTF.

The chain joins TRBV6-5 to TRBJ1-5, with 7 bases matching TRBD1. Germline trimming cut 6 bases from V and 7 bases from J; bases unmatched to any gene: 12. Germline V gives CDR1 MNHEY, CDR2 SVGAGI. The CDR3 totals 15 residues. The DNA for the CDR3 is TGTGCCAGCAGCCCCGTCGGACAGGTCGGCCAGCCCCAGCATTTT. As protein: CASSPVGQVGQPQHF.

The V and J genes are TRBV5-1 and TRBJ2-3; 9 bases map to TRBD1. The CDR3 loop spans 15 amino acids. V shed 4 bases and J 1 base; nucleotides not matched to a gene: 4. Germline V gene data show CDR1 as SGHRS and CDR2 as YFSETQ. The CDR3 bases are TGCGCCAGCAGCCCGCGGGACAGGGGCACAGATACGCAGTATTTT. Amino acids: CASSPRDRGTDTQYF. Filled out from reference TRBV5-1 and TRBJ2-3, the complete variable domain reads KAGVTQTPRYLIKTRGQQVTLSCSPISGHRSVSWYQQTPGQGLQFLFEYFSETQRNKGNFPGRFSGRQFSNSRSEMNVSTLELGDSALYLCASSPRDRGTDTQYFGPGTRLTVL.

V usage is TRBV9 and J usage is TRBJ1-6; D is unclear. The germline CDR1 and CDR2 sequences are SGDLS and YYNGEE. Trimming took 5 bases from V and 3 from J, leaving 9 bases between them. CDR3 size: 14 residues. CDR3 sequence: CASSRVLYNSPLHF. CDR3 nucleotide sequence: TGTGCCAGCAGTCGGGTCCTCTATAATTCACCCCTCCACTTT.

V and J are TRBV18 and TRBJ2-7; weak D call: TRBD2 (5 bases). The CDR3 runs 15 residues. V was pared by 6 bases and J by 5 bases, with 20 bases between. Germline lookup yields CDR1 KGHSH and CDR2 LQKENI. CDR3 sequence (DNA): TGTGCCAGCTCCTTAATCAAAACAGAGGGCCACGAGCAGTACTTC. Its protein is CASSLIKTEGHEQYF.

This chain connects TRBV6-4 to TRBJ2-5, with D unresolved. Germline values: CDR1 MRHNA, CDR2 SNTAGT. The CDR3 has 14 amino acids. V shed 2 bases and J shed 5 bases, with 12 bases lying between them. CDR3 loop: CASSDPRMGETQYF. CDR3 bases: TGTGCCAGCAGTGACCCACGGATGGGGGAGACCCAGTACTTC.

The chain links TRBV7-2 to TRBJ1-2; 9 nucleotides align to TRBD1. The length of the CDR3 is 15 residues. CDR1 is SGHTA, CDR2 FQGNSA, per germline. The J segment lost 7 bases and the V segment lost 1 base, leaving 7 bases of the junction unmatched. The CDR3 loop reads CASSLGPGTGFGYTF. The CDR3 region has the DNA TGTGCCAGCAGCTTAGGCCCGGGGACAGGGTTTGGCTACACCTTC. The whole variable domain, filled in from reference TRBV7-2 and TRBJ1-2, reads GAGVSQSPSNKVTEKGKDVELRCDPISGHTALYWYRQSLGQGLEFLIYFQGNSAPDKSGLPSDRFSAERTGGSVSTLTIQRTQQEDSAVYLCASSLGPGTGFGYTFGSGTRLTVV.

Worth noting for this clone: The same CDR3 is also encoded by other DNA sequences in this sample. This sequence joins TRBV7-2 and TRBJ1-5; D is ambiguous. Per the germline V gene, CDR1 is SGHTA and CDR2 is FQGNSA. CDR3 length: 15 residues. V was trimmed by 1 base and J by 0 bases, leaving 7 bases between them. The CDR3 DNA reads TGTGCCAGCAGCTTAGTGGTCAATAGCAATCAGCCCCAGCATTTT. This encodes CASSLVVNSNQPQHF.

The gene calls are TRBV5-4 and TRBJ1-2; 7 bases align to TRBD1. The CDR3 has 16 residues. J lost 2 bases, V lost 4 bases, and 11 bases had no gene match. The V gene's germline CDR1 is SGHNT and CDR2 YYREEE (reference sequence). This CDR3 is CASSPPGGDQNYGYTF. CDR3 sequence (DNA): TGTGCCAGCAGCCCGCCAGGGGGGGATCAGAACTATGGCTACACCTTC.

The chain couples TRBV19 to TRBJ1-1; TRBD1 is a possible D gene (6 bases). The ends were cut back, 6 bases at V and 10 bases at J, with 15 bases in the middle. CDR3 length equals 12 residues. The germline CDR1 and CDR2 sequences are LNHDA and SQIVND (reference sequence). CDR3 in DNA: TGTGCCAGTAGCCTCCAGGGAGGGGGAGCTTTCTTT. Translation: CASSLQGGGAFF.

About this clone: One junction end does not reproduce the germline sequence, and a read error may be involved. CDR3 protein: CASSPGTSKEKLFF. As DNA, the CDR3 is TGTGCCAGCAGCCCCGGGACGTCTAAGGAAAAACTGTTTTTT. This sequence joins TRBV3-1 (or the pseudogene TRBV3-2) and TRBJ1-4; D possibly corresponds to TRBD1 (5 bases). In germline, CDR1 is LGHDT, CDR2 YNNKEL (reference sequence). CDR3 length: 14 residues.

This rearrangement joins TRBV5-1 to TRBJ1-4, with D tentatively TRBD1 (6 bases). This CDR3 has 16 amino acids. Germline V gene sequence: CDR1 SGHRS, CDR2 YFSETQ. The V and J ends lost 0 bases and 5 bases respectively, with 14 bases between them. The CDR3 coding sequence is TGCGCCAGCAGCTTGGCTGGGACACGAGGAAATGAAAAACTGTTTTTT. Its protein is CASSLAGTRGNEKLFF.